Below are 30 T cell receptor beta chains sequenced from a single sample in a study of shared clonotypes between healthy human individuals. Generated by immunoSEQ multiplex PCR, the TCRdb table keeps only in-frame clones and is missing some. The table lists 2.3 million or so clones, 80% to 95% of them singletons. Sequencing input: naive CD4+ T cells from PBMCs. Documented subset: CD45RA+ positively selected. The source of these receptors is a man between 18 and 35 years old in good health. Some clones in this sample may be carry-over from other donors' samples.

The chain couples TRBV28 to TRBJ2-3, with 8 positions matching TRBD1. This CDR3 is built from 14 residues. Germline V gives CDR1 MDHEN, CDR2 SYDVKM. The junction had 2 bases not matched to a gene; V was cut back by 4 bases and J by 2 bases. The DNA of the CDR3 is TGTGCCAGCAGTTCGGGACAGGACACAGATACGCAGTATTTT. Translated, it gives CASSSGQDTDTQYF.

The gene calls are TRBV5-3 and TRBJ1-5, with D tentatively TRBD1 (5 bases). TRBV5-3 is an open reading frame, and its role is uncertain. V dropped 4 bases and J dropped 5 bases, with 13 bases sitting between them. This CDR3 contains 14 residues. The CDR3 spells CARSPGQGDQPQHF. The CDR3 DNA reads TGTGCCAGAAGCCCCGGGCAGGGCGATCAGCCCCAGCATTTT.

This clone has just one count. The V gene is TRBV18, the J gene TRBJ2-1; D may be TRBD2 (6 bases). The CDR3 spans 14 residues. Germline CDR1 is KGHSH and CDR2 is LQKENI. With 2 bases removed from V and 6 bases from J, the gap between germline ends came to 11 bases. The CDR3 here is CASSPGGAPNEQFF. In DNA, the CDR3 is TGTGCCAGCTCACCAGGCGGGGCGCCCAATGAGCAGTTCTTC. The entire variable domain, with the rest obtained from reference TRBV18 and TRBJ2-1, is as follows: NAGVMQNPRHLVRRRGQEARLRCSPMKGHSHVYWYRQLPEEGLKFMVYLQKENIIDESGMPKERFSAEFPKEGPSILRIQQVVRGDSAAYFCASSPGGAPNEQFFGPGTRLTVL.

CDR3 DNA: TGCGCCAGCAGCTTCGGCGGGAGTTCCTCCTACGAGCAGTACTTC. The encoded protein is CASSFGGSSSYEQYF. This sequence joins TRBV5-1 and TRBJ2-7; 7 bases match TRBD2. The V and J ends lost 2 bases and 0 bases, in that order; junction bases with no gene match: 5. The CDR3 sequence is 15 residues long. Germline V gives CDR1 SGHRS, CDR2 YFSETQ.

The CDR3: CASSSGLAGRDSTGELFF. The CDR3 bases are TGTGCCAGCAGCTCCGGACTAGCGGGGAGAGATAGCACCGGGGAGCTGTTTTTT. The gene calls are TRBV7-6 and TRBJ2-2; 12 bases match TRBD2. This CDR3 comprises 18 residues. Germline loops: CDR1 SGHVS, CDR2 FNYEAQ. The J segment lost 4 bases and the V segment lost 4 bases, leaving 10 bases of the junction unmatched.

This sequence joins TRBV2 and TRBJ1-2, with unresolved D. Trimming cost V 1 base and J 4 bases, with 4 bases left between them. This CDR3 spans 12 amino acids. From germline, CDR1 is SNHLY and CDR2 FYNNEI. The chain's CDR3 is CASSEVLYGYTF. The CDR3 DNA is TGTGCCAGCAGTGAAGTCCTCTATGGCTACACCTTC.

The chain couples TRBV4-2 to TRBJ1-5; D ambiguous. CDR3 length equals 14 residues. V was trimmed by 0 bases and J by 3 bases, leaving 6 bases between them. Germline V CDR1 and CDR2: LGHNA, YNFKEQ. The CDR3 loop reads CASSQDINNQPQHF. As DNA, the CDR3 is TGTGCCAGCAGCCAAGATATAAACAATCAGCCCCAGCATTTT.

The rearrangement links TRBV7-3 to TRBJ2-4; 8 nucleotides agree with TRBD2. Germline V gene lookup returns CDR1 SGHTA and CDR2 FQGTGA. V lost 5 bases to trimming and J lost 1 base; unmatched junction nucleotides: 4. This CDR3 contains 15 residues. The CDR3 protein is CASSPSGGAKNIQYF. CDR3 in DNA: TGTGCCAGCAGCCCCTCGGGGGGGGCCAAAAACATTCAGTACTTC.

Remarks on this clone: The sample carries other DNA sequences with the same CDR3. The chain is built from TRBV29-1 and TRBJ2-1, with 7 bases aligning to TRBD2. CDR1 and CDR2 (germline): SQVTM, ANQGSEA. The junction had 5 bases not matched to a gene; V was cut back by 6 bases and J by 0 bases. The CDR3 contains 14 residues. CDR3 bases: TGCAGCGTAGTAGCGGGCTTCTCCTACAATGAGCAGTTCTTC. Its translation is CSVVAGFSYNEQFF.

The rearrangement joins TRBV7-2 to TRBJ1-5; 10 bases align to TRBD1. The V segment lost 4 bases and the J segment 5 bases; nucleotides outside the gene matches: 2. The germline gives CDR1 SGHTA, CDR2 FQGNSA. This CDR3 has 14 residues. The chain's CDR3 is CASSWDRGYQPQHF. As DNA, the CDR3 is TGTGCCAGCAGCTGGGACAGGGGTTATCAGCCCCAGCATTTT.

For the CDR3, the DNA is TGTGCCATGGGACAGGGAGGGGTGGAGACCCAGTACTTC. It codes for CAMGQGGVETQYF. The rearrangement joins TRBV2 to TRBJ2-5; 9 positions match TRBD1. The CDR3 covers 13 residues. The germline V gene has CDR1 SNHLY and CDR2 FYNNEI. V dropped 10 bases and J dropped 5; count of bases not matched to a gene: 8.

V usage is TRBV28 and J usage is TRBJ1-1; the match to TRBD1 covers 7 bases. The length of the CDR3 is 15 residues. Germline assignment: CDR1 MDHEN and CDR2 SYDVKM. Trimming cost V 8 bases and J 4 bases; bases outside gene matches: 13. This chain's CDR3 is CASSRLGQAFTEAFF. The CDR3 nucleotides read TGTGCCAGCTCCCGGTTAGGACAGGCGTTCACTGAAGCTTTCTTT.

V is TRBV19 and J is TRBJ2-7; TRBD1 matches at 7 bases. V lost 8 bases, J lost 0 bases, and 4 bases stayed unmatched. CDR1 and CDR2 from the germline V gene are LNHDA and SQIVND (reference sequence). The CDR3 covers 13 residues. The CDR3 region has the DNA TGTGCCAGTCGTAGGACAGGCTCCTACGAGCAGTACTTC. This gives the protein CASRRTGSYEQYF.

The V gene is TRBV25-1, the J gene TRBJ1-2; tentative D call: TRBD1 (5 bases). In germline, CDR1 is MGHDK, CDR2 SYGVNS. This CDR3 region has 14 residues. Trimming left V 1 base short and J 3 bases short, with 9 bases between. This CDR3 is CASSEWGGDYGYTF. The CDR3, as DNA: TGTGCCAGCAGTGAATGGGGAGGGGACTATGGCTACACCTTC.

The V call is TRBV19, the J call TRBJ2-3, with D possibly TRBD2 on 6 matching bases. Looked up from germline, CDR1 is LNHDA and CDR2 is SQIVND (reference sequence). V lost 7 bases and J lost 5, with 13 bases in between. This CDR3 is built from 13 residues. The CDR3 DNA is TGTGCCAGTACCCCGGGGGTCAGAGATACGCAGTATTTT. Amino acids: CASTPGVRDTQYF.

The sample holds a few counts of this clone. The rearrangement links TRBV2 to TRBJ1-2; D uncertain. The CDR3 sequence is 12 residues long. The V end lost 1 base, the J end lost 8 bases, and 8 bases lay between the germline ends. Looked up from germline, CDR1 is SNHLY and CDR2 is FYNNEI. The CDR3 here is CASSEELTGYTF. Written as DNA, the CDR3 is TGTGCCAGCAGTGAAGAACTGACGGGCTACACCTTC.

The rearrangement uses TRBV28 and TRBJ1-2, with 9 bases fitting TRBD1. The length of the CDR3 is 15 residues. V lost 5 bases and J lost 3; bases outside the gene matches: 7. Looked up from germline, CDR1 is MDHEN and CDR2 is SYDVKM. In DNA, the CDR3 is TGTGCCAGCAGTCCCCGGGACAGGGTATACTATGGCTACACCTTC. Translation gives CASSPRDRVYYGYTF.

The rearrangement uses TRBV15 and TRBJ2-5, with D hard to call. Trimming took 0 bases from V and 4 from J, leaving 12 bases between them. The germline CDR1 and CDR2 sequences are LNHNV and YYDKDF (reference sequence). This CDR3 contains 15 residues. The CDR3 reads CATSRDTGSGETQYF. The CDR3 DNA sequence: TGTGCCACCAGCAGAGATACCGGGTCGGGAGAGACCCAGTACTTC.

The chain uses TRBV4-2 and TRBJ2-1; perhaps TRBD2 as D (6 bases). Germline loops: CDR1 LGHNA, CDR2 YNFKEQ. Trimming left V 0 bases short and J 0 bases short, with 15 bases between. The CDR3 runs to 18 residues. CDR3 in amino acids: CASSQDPFSGSSYNEQFF. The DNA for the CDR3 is TGTGCCAGCAGCCAAGATCCTTTTAGCGGAAGCTCCTACAATGAGCAGTTCTTC.

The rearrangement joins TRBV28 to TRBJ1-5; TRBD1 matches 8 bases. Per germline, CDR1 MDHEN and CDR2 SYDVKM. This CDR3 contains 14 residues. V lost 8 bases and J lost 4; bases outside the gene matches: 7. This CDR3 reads CASGDRGLNQPQHF. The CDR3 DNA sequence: TGTGCCAGCGGCGACAGGGGTTTAAATCAGCCCCAGCATTTT.

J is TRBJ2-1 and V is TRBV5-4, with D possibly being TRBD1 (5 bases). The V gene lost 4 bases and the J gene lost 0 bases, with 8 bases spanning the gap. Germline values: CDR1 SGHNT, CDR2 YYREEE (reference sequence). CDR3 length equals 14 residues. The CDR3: CASSRGGSYNEQFF. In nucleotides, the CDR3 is TGTGCCAGCAGCAGGGGTGGCTCCTACAATGAGCAGTTCTTC.

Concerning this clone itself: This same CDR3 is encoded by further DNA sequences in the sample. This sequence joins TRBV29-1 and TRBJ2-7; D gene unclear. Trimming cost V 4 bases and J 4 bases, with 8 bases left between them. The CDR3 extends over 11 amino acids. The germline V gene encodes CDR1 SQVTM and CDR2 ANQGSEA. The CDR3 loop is CSVVAGYEQYF. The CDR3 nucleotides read TGCAGCGTTGTAGCAGGTTACGAGCAGTACTTC.

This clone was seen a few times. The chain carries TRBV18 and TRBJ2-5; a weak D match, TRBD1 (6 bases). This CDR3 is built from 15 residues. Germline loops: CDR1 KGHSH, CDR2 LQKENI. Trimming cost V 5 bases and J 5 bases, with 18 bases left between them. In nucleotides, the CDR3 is TGTGCCAGCTCAGGGCAGGGGTTCTTTCAGGAGACCCAGTACTTC. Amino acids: CASSGQGFFQETQYF.

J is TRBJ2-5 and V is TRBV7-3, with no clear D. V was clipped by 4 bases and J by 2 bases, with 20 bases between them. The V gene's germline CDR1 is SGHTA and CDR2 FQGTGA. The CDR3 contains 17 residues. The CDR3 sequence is CASSSPRQDPGQETQYF. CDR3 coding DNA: TGTGCCAGCAGCTCCCCGAGGCAGGACCCGGGTCAAGAGACCCAGTACTTC.

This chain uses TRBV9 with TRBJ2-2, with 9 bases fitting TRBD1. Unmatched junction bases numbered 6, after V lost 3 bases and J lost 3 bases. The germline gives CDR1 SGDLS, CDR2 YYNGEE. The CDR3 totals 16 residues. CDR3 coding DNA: TGTGCCAGCAGCGAACAGGGACAGGGTGACACCGGGGAGCTGTTTTTT. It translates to CASSEQGQGDTGELFF.

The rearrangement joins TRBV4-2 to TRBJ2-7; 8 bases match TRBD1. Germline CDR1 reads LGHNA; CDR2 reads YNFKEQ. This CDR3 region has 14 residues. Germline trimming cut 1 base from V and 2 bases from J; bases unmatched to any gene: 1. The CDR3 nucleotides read TGTGCCAGCAGCCAAGGGGGACAGGCCTACGAGCAGTACTTC. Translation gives CASSQGGQAYEQYF.

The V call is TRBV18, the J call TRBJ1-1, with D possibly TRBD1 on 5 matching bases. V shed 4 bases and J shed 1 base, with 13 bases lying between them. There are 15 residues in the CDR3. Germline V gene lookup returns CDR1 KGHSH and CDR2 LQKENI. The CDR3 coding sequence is TGTGCCAGCTCACAGGCAGCCGGGGGGAACACTGAAGCTTTCTTT. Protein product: CASSQAAGGNTEAFF.

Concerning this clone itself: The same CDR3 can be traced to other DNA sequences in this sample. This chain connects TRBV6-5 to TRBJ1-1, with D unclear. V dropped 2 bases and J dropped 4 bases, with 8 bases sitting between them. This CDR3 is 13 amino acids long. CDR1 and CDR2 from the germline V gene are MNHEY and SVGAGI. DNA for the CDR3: TGTGCCAGCAGTTACCGGGTTGGCACTGAAGCTTTCTTT. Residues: CASSYRVGTEAFF.

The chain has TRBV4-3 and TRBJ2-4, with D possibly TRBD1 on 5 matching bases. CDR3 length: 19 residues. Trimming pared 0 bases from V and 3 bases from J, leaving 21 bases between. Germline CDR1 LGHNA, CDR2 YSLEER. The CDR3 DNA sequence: TGCGCCAGCAGCCAAGATACGACAGCGTGGAGTCGTGGCAAAAACATTCAGTACTTC. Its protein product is CASSQDTTAWSRGKNIQYF.

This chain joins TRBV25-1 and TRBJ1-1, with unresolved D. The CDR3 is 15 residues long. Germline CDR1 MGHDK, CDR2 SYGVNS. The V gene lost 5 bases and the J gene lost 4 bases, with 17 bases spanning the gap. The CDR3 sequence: CASSMAGAWGTEAFF. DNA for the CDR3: TGTGCCAGCAGTATGGCAGGAGCTTGGGGCACTGAAGCTTTCTTT.